Sequencing of this TCR beta chain was carried out in a study of T cell repertoires in cytomegalovirus infection. Study-level background: From public TCR beta signatures came an indication of both CMV infection and matching HLA type. Study-level findings and limits: Carriers of CMV and the relevant HLA type were discriminated by public TCR beta frequency. There were HLA-C-restricted CMV-specific TCR beta clonotypes dominating the ex vivo response.

V lost 6 bases, J lost 9 bases, and 17 bases stayed unmatched. The CDR3 spans 16 residues. Germline CDR1 SGHTA, CDR2 FQGNSA. TCRdb re-called the reads with MiXCR, one entry per CDR3 protein. The table shows around 450,000 distinct CDR3 sequences, with approximately 32% occurring only once. This clonotype was seen at least ten times. Its antigen is as yet unknown. The source is a human donor in good health (CMV status not recorded). Some clones in this sample may be carry-over from other donors' samples. The sample comprised PBMCs. The rearrangement links TRBV7-2 to TRBJ2-1; 7 bases are a match to TRBD2. DNA of the CDR3: TGTGCCAGCAGAACTCTTTCCCGGGACTACCGGGGTGAGCAGTTCTTC. Translated: CASRTLSRDYRGEQFF.